This T cell receptor (beta chain) was sequenced for a study of T cell repertoires in cytomegalovirus infection (dated by TCRdb to the late 2010s). With respect to the entire study: Donor HLA type was relevant to the analysis, because carriage of CMV infection together with the matching HLA type was indicated by public TCR beta signatures. Study-level results and caveats: Carriers of CMV infection plus the relevant HLA type were discriminated by the cumulative frequency of public TCR beta family members in the study cohort and in an independent approximately 360-donor cohort. The ex vivo response was dominated by HLA-C-restricted CMV-specific TCR beta clonotypes, which also provided the single most frequent clonotype in two of eight donors.

Regarding this clonotype: The specificity of this receptor is unknown. No base quality information exists; no much larger clone differs at one position.

V and J are trimmed by 8 bases and 2 bases, and the gene matches miss 7 bases of the junction. The CDR3 measures 15 amino acids from cysteine to phenylalanine. The sequence is cut down to CDR3 DNA, 45 bases in frame from base 1. From the germline V gene, CDR1 is MRHNA and CDR2 is SNTAGT. Sequenced on an Illumina HiSeq 1500. TCRdb itself trimmed the public reads at Q25 with fastp, ran MiXCR and retained productive beta chains. A single entry per CDR3 protein holds the most common genes and DNA from its merged rows. The sample table contains around 550,000 distinct CDR3 sequences; only one count was recorded for about 26% of them. The ten largest clones take up roughly an eighth of the sample.

The chain couples TRBV6-4 to TRBJ2-1; 9 central bases correspond to TRBD2. This TCR was sampled from a human donor in good health (CMV status not recorded). Some clones in this sample may be carry-over from other donors' samples. The source material was PBMCs. The nucleotide sequence is given as TGTGCCAGCTCTCGCGGGAGGGCCCCCTACAATGAGCAGTTCTTC. Translated, this is CASSRGRAPYNEQFF.